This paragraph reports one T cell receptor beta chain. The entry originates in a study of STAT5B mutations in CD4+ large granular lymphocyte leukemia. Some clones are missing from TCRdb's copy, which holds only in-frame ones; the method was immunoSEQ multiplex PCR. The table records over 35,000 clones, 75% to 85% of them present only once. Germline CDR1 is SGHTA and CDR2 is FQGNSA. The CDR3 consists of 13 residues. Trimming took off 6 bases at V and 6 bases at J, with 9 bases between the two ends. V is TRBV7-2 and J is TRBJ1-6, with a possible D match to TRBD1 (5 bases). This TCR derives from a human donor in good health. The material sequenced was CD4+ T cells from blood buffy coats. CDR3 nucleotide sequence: TGTGCCAGCAGTGCTGGGGGTAATTCACCCCTCCACTTT. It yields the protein CASSAGGNSPLHF.